The present entry profiles one TCR beta chain with its context. Its antigen is still unknown. Germline lookup yields CDR1 SGHDT and CDR2 YYEEEE. The junction had 2 bases not matched to a gene; V was cut back by 0 bases and J by 3 bases. The CDR3 runs 14 residues. This sample stems from a study of T cells after posttransplantation cyclophosphamide. Cyclophosphamide on days +3 and +4 followed busulfan-fludarabine conditioning and a marrow graft. General study points: Donor-recipient repertoire similarity was low at 1-2 months, rising over year one. TRB overlap between skin or GI tissue T cells and blood was limited. Recipient CMV seropositivity and CMV reactivation strongly tracked TRB clonality.

TCRdb keeps only in-frame clones here, not all; method: immunoSEQ multiplex PCR. The table records 9,000 to 15,000 clones, about 1.9% of them present only once. The chain couples TRBV5-6 to TRBJ2-5; the match to TRBD2 covers 7 bases. This specimen consisted of PBMCs, obtained after allogeneic stem cell transplant with posttransplant cyclophosphamide. The TCR originated in a male patient between 25 and 40 years old who received an allogeneic stem cell transplant from a related donor, was CMV-positive, and had no GVHD. A subset of T cells may come from the graft donor. CDR3 nucleotide sequence: TGTGCCAGCAGCTTGGGACTAGCTAAAGAGACCCAGTACTTC. Translating it yields CASSLGLAKETQYF.